This note documents a single T cell receptor (beta chain) sequence. What it binds is not known. CDR1 SGHKS and CDR2 YYEKEE come from the germline V gene (reference sequence). V was trimmed by 1 base and J by 5 bases, leaving 9 bases between them. The CDR3 loop spans 13 amino acids. The patients chosen for sequencing had shown expansion of CD8+CD57+ cells (detected by flow cytometry). Each patient had severe acquired aplastic anemia. By the time of blood sampling, patients had still received no therapy. These data originate in a study of CD8+CD57+ T cells in acquired aplastic anemia. Study as a whole: Recorded DNA amounts for sorted CD4+ and CD8+ cells had an average of around 3.4 ug. Overall study findings and caveats: Around 30 sequences, all CD8+ CDR3, were shared between patients and controls.

Using genomic DNA as the template, TCR beta VDJ and CDR3 profiling was carried out. TCRdb called the reads again in MiXCR, with one record for every CDR3 protein. The sample consists of about 180,000 distinct CDR3 sequences, around 50% of them appearing once. The sequence was obtained from a human donor with aplastic anemia. The chain couples TRBV5-5 to TRBJ2-5; the D is unclear. The sequenced sample was sorted CD4+, CD8+, or CD8+CD57+ T cells (not recorded which) from PBMCs. In DNA form, the CDR3 reads TGTGCCAGCAGCTTGCCGAGGCACGAGACCCAGTACTTC. Protein product: CASSLPRHETQYF.